These 30 T cell receptor beta chains came from one sample sequenced in a study of T cell repertoires in cytomegalovirus infection (dated by TCRdb to the late 2010s). The sample was run on an Illumina HiSeq 1500. The public sequencing data were trimmed at Q25 with fastp and processed into clonotypes with MiXCR by TCRdb, which kept only in-frame beta chains. Identical CDR3 protein sequences are pooled into one entry, listed with their most common genes and DNA. The sample records around 440,000 distinct CDR3 sequences, over 9% of which are singletons. Of the sample, roughly 10% falls within the top ten clones. The sequenced sample was PBMCs. These receptors were collected from a human donor in good health (CMV status not recorded). Some clones in this sample may be carry-over from other donors' samples.

This rearrangement joins TRBV4-2 to TRBJ2-2, with 12 bases that match TRBD1. In germline, CDR1 is LGHNA, CDR2 YNFKEQ. There are 16 residues in the CDR3. The trim removed 3 bases at V and 7 bases at J, leaving 6 bases unmatched. The chain's CDR3 is CASSHGDRGLDGELFF. The CDR3 DNA reads as TGTGCCAGCAGCCATGGGGACAGGGGGCTCGACGGGGAGCTGTTTTTT.

This clonotype came up many times. The rearrangement links TRBV2 to TRBJ2-7; tentatively, D is TRBD2 (5 bases). V was clipped by 6 bases and J by 1 base, with 16 bases between them. The germline CDR1 and CDR2 sequences are SNHLY and FYNNEI. The CDR3 runs 15 residues. The CDR3 spells CASRTGLLTSYEQYF. In DNA, the CDR3 is TGTGCCAGCAGGACTGGACTCCTAACTTCCTACGAGCAGTACTTC.

This clonotype turned up a few times. The V and J genes are TRBV5-1 and TRBJ1-1; weak D call: TRBD1 (6 bases). The V and J ends lost 4 bases and 0 bases respectively, with 16 bases between them. The CDR3 runs 16 residues. Germline-derived CDR1 and CDR2 are SGHRS and YFSETQ. CDR3 in DNA: TGCGCCAGCAGCCGGTCGGGGGGCGAGATGAACACTGAAGCTTTCTTT. Its translation is CASSRSGGEMNTEAFF.

This clonotype was seen a handful of times. This chain connects TRBV3-1 to TRBJ2-1; 14 nucleotides match TRBD2. Germline trimming cut 2 bases from V and 10 bases from J; bases unmatched to any gene: 10. Germline CDR1 LGHDT, CDR2 YNNKEL (reference sequence). The CDR3 contains 17 residues. CDR3 coding DNA: TGTGCCAGCAGCCAATTCCCGACTAGCGGGAGGGTACCGGAGCAGTTCTTC. Protein product: CASSQFPTSGRVPEQFF.

This clonotype was counted at least ten times. This CDR3 is CASSLDGYWGNEQFF. The CDR3 DNA is TGTGCCAGCAGCTTAGACGGGTATTGGGGCAATGAGCAGTTCTTC. The chain joins TRBV7-3 to TRBJ2-1; no clear D. Germline V gene lookup returns CDR1 SGHTA and CDR2 FQGTGA. This CDR3 comprises 15 residues. Trimming shortened V by 2 bases and J by 6 bases, and 14 bases separated the two germline ends.

The chain uses TRBV4-2 and TRBJ2-7; 10 positions match TRBD2. CDR1 and CDR2 from the germline V gene are LGHNA and YNFKEQ. Losses at the gene ends were 0 bases for V and 4 bases for J; bases not matched to a gene: 9. This CDR3 has 17 residues. The CDR3 DNA reads TGTGCCAGCAGCCAAGAGCCAAGCGGGAGGGCCGGGTACGAGCAGTACTTC. Amino acid sequence: CASSQEPSGRAGYEQYF.

Turning to this clonotype: A single base separates this from a much larger clone, so it may be a read error. V is TRBV7-8 and J is TRBJ2-5; a possible D gene is TRBD1 (6 bases). Looked up from germline, CDR1 is SGHVS and CDR2 is FQNEAQ. Trimming stripped 1 base from V and 10 bases from J, with 19 bases between. The CDR3 sequence is 15 residues long. The CDR3 nucleotides read TGTGCCAGCAGCTTAGAGGACAGAAACTCTTGGGACCAGTACTTC. Translated: CASSLEDRNSWDQYF. Looking up the rest from reference TRBV7-8 and TRBJ2-5 gives the full variable domain: GAGVSQSPRYKVAKRGQDVALRCDPISGHVSLFWYQQALGQGPEFLTYFQNEAQLDKSGLPSDRFFAERPEGSVSTLKIQRTQQEDSAVYLCASSLEDRNSWDQYFGPGTRLLVL.

This clonotype was observed at least ten times. The chain combines TRBV28 with TRBJ2-1; D possibly corresponds to TRBD2 (5 bases). V shed 5 bases and J shed 0 bases, with 11 bases lying between them. The CDR3 has 15 residues. The germline V gene has CDR1 MDHEN and CDR2 SYDVKM. The CDR3 nucleotides read TGTGCCAGCAGTCCTACAGACTACTCCTACAATGAGCAGTTCTTC. It translates to CASSPTDYSYNEQFF. Full variable domain (missing parts from reference TRBV28 and TRBJ2-1): DVKVTQSSRYLVKRTGEKVFLECVQDMDHENMFWYRQDPGLGLRLIYFSYDVKMKEKGDIPEGYSVSREKKERFSLILESASTNQTSMYLCASSPTDYSYNEQFFGPGTRLTVL.

The chain employs TRBV6-8 and TRBJ2-5; D is perhaps TRBD1 (6 bases). This CDR3 has 13 amino acids. The germline V gene encodes CDR1 MNHGY and CDR2 SAAAGT. Trimming pared 6 bases from V and 4 bases from J, leaving 12 bases between. The CDR3 DNA reads as TGTGCCAGCAGACGCAGGGGTGGAGAGACCCAGTACTTC. Its protein product is CASRRRGGETQYF.

The chain is built from TRBV5-5 and TRBJ1-2; no clear D gene. Germline V gene data show CDR1 as SGHKS and CDR2 as YYEKEE (reference sequence). The CDR3 consists of 13 residues. Between the trimmed V and J ends, which lost 0 bases and 7 bases, there was a span of 10 bases. The CDR3 region is CASSLETVAGYTF. The CDR3 DNA reads TGTGCCAGCAGCTTGGAGACTGTAGCTGGCTACACCTTC.

This rearrangement joins TRBV6-6 to TRBJ1-1, with no clear D. Germline-derived CDR1 and CDR2 are MNHNY and SVGAGI (reference sequence). The V gene lost 0 bases and the J gene lost 7 bases, with 12 bases spanning the gap. This CDR3 has 14 amino acids. CDR3 in DNA: TGTGCCAGCAGTTACTCGAGGACTGAAATTGAAGCTTTCTTT. Translated: CASSYSRTEIEAFF.

The sample holds many counts of this clonotype. This chain joins TRBV9 and TRBJ1-2; D is possibly TRBD1 (6 bases). Germline V lookup: CDR1 SGDLS, CDR2 YYNGEE. This CDR3 spans 15 amino acids. V was pared by 4 bases and J by 2 bases, with 15 bases between. The CDR3 DNA reads TGTGCCAGCAGCCCCGAACCCCAGGGGAACTATGGCTACACCTTC. This translates into CASSPEPQGNYGYTF.

This clonotype turned up a few times. The chain combines TRBV20-1 with TRBJ1-5; maybe TRBD1 (5 bases). Germline V CDR1 and CDR2: DFQATT, SNEGSKA (reference sequence). This CDR3 is built from 16 residues. V dropped 1 base and J dropped 3 bases, with 16 bases sitting between them. CDR3: CSARGGGGTPNQPQHF. CDR3 coding DNA: TGCAGTGCTAGAGGGGGGGGAGGGACCCCCAATCAGCCCCAGCATTTT.

This clonotype was observed at least ten times. This chain connects TRBV12-5 to TRBJ1-1; D is possibly TRBD1 (6 bases). In germline, CDR1 is LGHNT, CDR2 FRNRAP. The CDR3 is made up of 14 amino acids. V shed 7 bases and J shed 9 bases, with 21 bases lying between them. The CDR3 nucleotides are TGTGCTAGTGTCCGCAATCGGGGGGCCAGGCAAGCTTTCTTT. Protein product: CASVRNRGARQAFF.

This clonotype was observed at least ten times. The chain couples TRBV6-1 to TRBJ2-3; unclear D gene. The CDR3 sequence is 13 residues long. Germline values: CDR1 MNHNS, CDR2 SASEGT. V was cut by 5 bases and J by 7 bases, with 13 bases left in between. CDR3 coding DNA: TGTGCCAGCAGTTCCTGGCGAGGACATACGCAGTATTTT. It specifies CASSSWRGHTQYF.

V gene TRBV9 combines with J gene TRBJ1-2; TRBD1 might be the D (5 bases). Trimming removed 6 bases from V and 8 bases from J, with 17 bases in between. The CDR3 length is 13 residues. CDR1 and CDR2 from the germline V gene are SGDLS and YYNGEE. The CDR3 loop is CASTDGTWGGYTF. DNA of the CDR3: TGTGCCAGCACCGACGGCACCTGGGGGGGCTACACCTTC.

In this sample, this clonotype turned up many times. The chain carries TRBV5-1 and TRBJ2-3; the D is unclear. The CDR3 length is 13 residues. V shed 2 bases and J shed 4 bases, with 8 bases lying between them. From germline, CDR1 is SGHRS and CDR2 YFSETQ. The CDR3: CASSFDSADTQYF. CDR3 DNA sequence: TGCGCCAGCAGCTTCGATTCCGCAGATACGCAGTATTTT.

This clonotype turned up a few times. The genes are TRBV20-1 and TRBJ2-1; D perhaps matches TRBD1 (5 bases). V lost 5 bases, J lost 8 bases, and 19 bases lay in between. Germline V gene sequence: CDR1 DFQATT, CDR2 SNEGSKA (reference sequence). This CDR3 has 14 amino acids. This CDR3 is CSASQGAQGHEQFF. The DNA of the CDR3 is TGCAGTGCTTCCCAAGGGGCGCAGGGTCATGAGCAGTTCTTC.

This clonotype turned up a few times. V usage is TRBV10-3 and J usage is TRBJ2-3, with unresolved D. Per the germline V gene, CDR1 is ENHRY and CDR2 is SYGVKD. The CDR3 is 15 residues long. The V gene lost 4 bases and the J gene lost 0 bases, with 11 bases spanning the gap. CDR3 sequence: CAISGGQDSTDTQYF. For the CDR3, the DNA is TGTGCCATCAGTGGCGGTCAGGACAGCACAGATACGCAGTATTTT.

The V call is TRBV4-1, the J call TRBJ1-4; D is unresolved. The germline V and J ends were trimmed by 4 bases and 3 bases, with 6 bases remaining between them. This CDR3 is 13 amino acids long. Germline V CDR1 and CDR2: MGHRA, YSYEKL. The CDR3 sequence: CASSPRSNEKLFF. CDR3 in DNA: TGCGCCAGCAGCCCCCGATCTAATGAAAAACTGTTTTTT.

This clonotype has only a few counts. This rearrangement joins TRBV5-1 to TRBJ2-3; D is perhaps TRBD2 (5 bases). The V end was cut by 4 bases, the J end by 4 bases, with 16 bases between. Germline values: CDR1 SGHRS, CDR2 YFSETQ. The CDR3 is 15 amino acids. The CDR3 sequence is CASSPRQRRPDTQYF. For the CDR3, the DNA is TGCGCCAGCAGCCCCCGCCAGCGGCGGCCAGATACGCAGTATTTT.

The chain combines TRBV19 with TRBJ1-3; D is undetermined. V was clipped by 1 base and J by 0 bases, with 7 bases between them. The germline CDR1 and CDR2 sequences are LNHDA and SQIVND (reference sequence). The CDR3 runs to 15 residues. This chain's CDR3 is CASSIVMSSGNTIYF. As DNA, the CDR3 is TGTGCCAGTAGTATAGTCATGAGCTCTGGAAACACCATATATTTT.

The chain carries TRBV4-2 and TRBJ2-7; a possible D gene is TRBD2 (6 bases). Trimming pared 6 bases from V and 1 base from J, leaving 13 bases between. The CDR3 totals 14 residues. Per germline, CDR1 LGHNA and CDR2 YNFKEQ. The CDR3 nucleotides are TGTGCCAGCAGATCAGCGGGCGTGTCCTACGAGCAGTACTTC. This gives the protein CASRSAGVSYEQYF.

This clonotype was recorded many times. V is TRBV5-4 and J is TRBJ2-5; D may be TRBD2 (5 bases). CDR1 SGHNT and CDR2 YYREEE come from the germline V gene (reference sequence). There are 14 residues in the CDR3. V lost 7 bases and J lost 2, with 15 bases in between. CDR3 DNA sequence: TGTGCCAGCCTTACGACTACCGGGCAAGAGACCCAGTACTTC. It yields the protein CASLTTTGQETQYF. Using reference TRBV5-4 and TRBJ2-5 for the parts outside the CDR3, the full variable domain is ETGVTQSPTHLIKTRGQQVTLRCSSQSGHNTVSWYQQALGQGPQFIFQYYREEENGRGNFPPRFSGLQFPNYSSELNVNALELDDSALYLCASLTTTGQETQYFGPGTRLLVL.

This clonotype was counted many times. The chain recombines TRBV4-2 with TRBJ2-1; TRBD2 matches 11 bases. CDR1 and CDR2 (germline): LGHNA, YNFKEQ. This CDR3 is 16 amino acids long. V lost 0 bases, J lost 8 bases, and 6 bases stayed unmatched. DNA of the CDR3: TGTGCCAGCAGCCAAGATCTACTAGCGGGAGCGGATGAGCAGTTCTTC. Protein sequence: CASSQDLLAGADEQFF.

This clonotype was counted at least ten times. This chain uses TRBV12-3 or TRBV12-4 with TRBJ1-4; 8 nucleotides align to TRBD1. J was trimmed by 5 bases and V by 5 bases; bases with no gene match: 7. This CDR3 has 15 residues. The CDR3 region is CASSAGTGSNEKLFF. DNA for the CDR3: TGTGCCAGCAGTGCCGGGACAGGCAGCAATGAAAAACTGTTTTTT.

The sample holds many counts of this clonotype. The chain combines TRBV20-1 with TRBJ1-3; D not certain. The CDR3 consists of 13 residues. In germline, CDR1 is DFQATT, CDR2 SNEGSKA (reference sequence). V lost 5 bases, J lost 0 bases, and 8 bases lay in between. CDR3 sequence (DNA): TGCAGTGCTCGACCAGACTCTGGAAACACCATATATTTT. Protein sequence: CSARPDSGNTIYF.

This rearrangement joins TRBV6-2 or TRBV6-3 to TRBJ2-1, with D tentatively TRBD2 (6 bases). There are 11 residues in the CDR3. The V and J ends lost 4 bases and 13 bases respectively, with 11 bases between them. Germline-derived CDR1 and CDR2 are MNHEY and SVGEGT. For the CDR3, the DNA is TGTGCCAGCAGTTCCAGCGGGTCACAGTTCTTC. Its protein is CASSSSGSQFF.

This clonotype was seen more than once but under ten times. The chain recombines TRBV5-1 with TRBJ2-5; 9 bases agree with TRBD1. Germline trimming cut 4 bases from V and 3 bases from J; bases unmatched to any gene: 4. The CDR3 is made up of 14 amino acids. Germline V CDR1 and CDR2: SGHRS, YFSETQ. CDR3 sequence (DNA): TGCGCCAGCAGCATGGGACAGGGAGAAGAGACCCAGTACTTC. Residues: CASSMGQGEETQYF.

This clonotype turned up a few times. This sequence joins TRBV19 and TRBJ2-2; TRBD2 might be the D (5 bases). CDR1 is LNHDA, CDR2 SQIVND, per germline (reference sequence). Trimming stripped 6 bases from V and 3 bases from J, with 11 bases between. This CDR3 comprises 14 residues. The chain's CDR3 is CASRTRGHTGELFF. The CDR3 DNA reads as TGTGCCAGTAGGACCCGGGGTCACACCGGGGAGCTGTTTTTT.